Below are 21 T cell receptor beta chains sequenced from a single sample in a study of patients and donors after allogeneic stem cell transplantation. MiXCR was run by TCRdb on the RT-PCR reads, yielding one entry per CDR3 protein. Here the sample spans around 170,000 distinct CDR3 sequences, about 24% being singletons. Sequencing was performed on blood, either unsorted or a sorted T cell fraction (not recorded which). All receptors derive from a human donor who was either an allogeneic HSCT recipient or a stem cell or donor lymphocyte infusion donor (not recorded which). It is not recorded whose cells these are; they may come from a transplant donor.

This clonotype showed up just a few times. This chain joins TRBV12-3 or TRBV12-4 and TRBJ1-1, with D perhaps TRBD1 (5 bases). CDR3 size: 14 residues. V dropped 2 bases and J dropped 5 bases, with 12 bases sitting between them. CDR3 sequence: CASSLRGFKTEAFF. The CDR3 coding sequence is TGTGCCAGCAGTTTAAGGGGTTTCAAGACTGAAGCTTTCTTT.

The V call is TRBV12-3 or TRBV12-4, the J call TRBJ2-4; D remains ambiguous. The CDR3 is 12 amino acids. Trimming shortened V by 7 bases and J by 3 bases, and 7 bases separated the two germline ends. The CDR3 is CASTWGKNIQYF. CDR3 bases: TGTGCCAGCACCTGGGGCAAAAACATTCAGTACTTC.

The chain joins TRBV7-2 to TRBJ2-1; TRBD1 might be the D (5 bases). The CDR3 runs 12 residues. V was shortened by 7 bases and J by 3 bases, with 7 bases between the two germline ends. Germline CDR1 and CDR2: SGHTA and FQGNSA. DNA of the CDR3: TGTGCCAGCAACAGGATCTACAATGAGCAGTTCTTC. This translates into CASNRIYNEQFF.

The chain has TRBV29-1 and TRBJ1-1; no clear D gene. The germline V gene has CDR1 SQVTM and CDR2 ANQGSEA. The CDR3 totals 15 residues. The V end lost 8 bases, the J end lost 1 base, and 20 bases lay between the germline ends. The CDR3 region has the DNA TGCAGCCACCCCCGGCCGGGCGGACCGAACACTGAAGCTTTCTTT. It yields the protein CSHPRPGGPNTEAFF.

This chain connects TRBV12-3 or TRBV12-4 to TRBJ2-7, with no clear D. V was clipped by 8 bases and J by 0 bases, with 11 bases between them. This CDR3 region has 13 residues. The chain's CDR3 is CASLPRNSYEQYF. CDR3 nucleotides: TGTGCCAGCCTTCCCAGGAACTCCTACGAGCAGTACTTC.

This clonotype occurred a few times. The gene calls are TRBV30 and TRBJ1-1; D is ambiguous. The CDR3 covers 14 residues. Deletions cut 1 base from V and 4 bases from J, with 13 bases between. Germline CDR1 and CDR2: GTSNPN and SVGIG (reference sequence). CDR3 sequence: CAWSDIAGSTEAFF. The CDR3 region has the DNA TGTGCCTGGAGTGATATTGCAGGTTCCACTGAAGCTTTCTTT.

The V and J genes are TRBV5-1 and TRBJ2-3; D is unclear. Germline-derived CDR1 and CDR2 are SGHRS and YFSETQ. V gave up 1 base and J gave up 4 bases, with 4 bases separating them. This CDR3 contains 12 residues. CDR3 in amino acids: CASSLNPDTQYF. In DNA form, the CDR3 reads TGCGCCAGCAGCTTGAACCCAGATACGCAGTATTTT.

The sample holds a few counts of this clonotype. The J gene is TRBJ2-7, the V gene TRBV12-3 or TRBV12-4, with D possibly being TRBD1 (5 bases). V was pared by 5 bases and J by 3 bases, with 14 bases between. The CDR3 is made up of 14 amino acids. CDR3 in amino acids: CASSRGRFVYEQYF. CDR3 DNA sequence: TGTGCCAGCAGTAGGGGCAGGTTTGTCTACGAGCAGTACTTC.

The gene calls are TRBV10-3 and TRBJ1-1; weak D call: TRBD1 (5 bases). The CDR3 spans 14 residues. V was shortened by 4 bases and J by 1 base, with 10 bases between the two germline ends. CDR1 and CDR2 (germline): ENHRY, SYGVKD. CDR3 in amino acids: CAISVLGQNTEAFF. CDR3 DNA: TGTGCCATCAGTGTTCTGGGGCAGAACACTGAAGCTTTCTTT.

This chain connects TRBV20-1 to TRBJ1-1, with TRBD1 as a possible D gene (5 bases). Germline V lookup: CDR1 DFQATT, CDR2 SNEGSKA (reference sequence). This CDR3 has 14 amino acids. V was pared by 0 bases and J by 3 bases, with 11 bases between. The CDR3: CSARDFSGDTEAFF. As DNA, the CDR3 is TGCAGTGCTAGAGATTTTTCGGGGGACACTGAAGCTTTCTTT.

The chain uses TRBV13 and TRBJ2-3; 9 bases fit TRBD2. Germline assignment: CDR1 PRHDT and CDR2 FYEKMQ (reference sequence). The CDR3 covers 14 residues. V trimming: 6 bases; J trimming: 3 bases; junction bases outside the gene matches: 4. The CDR3 DNA follows: TGTGCCAGCAGAAAGACTAGCGGAACAGATACGCAGTATTTT. It is translated as CASRKTSGTDTQYF.

The CDR3 region is CATSRGYAAYTGELFF. The CDR3 DNA is TGTGCCACCAGCAGGGGGTACGCTGCATACACCGGGGAGCTGTTTTTT. J is TRBJ2-2 and V is TRBV15; no definite D call. Trimming removed 3 bases from V and 3 bases from J, with 14 bases in between. The CDR3 covers 16 residues. Germline values: CDR1 LNHNV, CDR2 YYDKDF (reference sequence). Complete variable domain (other parts from reference TRBV15 and TRBJ2-2): DAMVIQNPRYQVTQFGKPVTLSCSQTLNHNVMYWYQQKSSQAPKLLFHYYDKDFNNEADTPDNFQSRRPNTSFCFLDIRSPGLGDTAMYLCATSRGYAAYTGELFFGEGSRLTVL.

This clonotype was detected a few times. The chain recombines TRBV27 with TRBJ2-1; D unclear. Germline CDR1 and CDR2: MNHEY and SMNVEV (reference sequence). V shed 5 bases and J shed 8 bases, with 19 bases lying between them. The CDR3 totals 15 residues. This CDR3 is CASSPPGARTDEQFF. Written as DNA, the CDR3 is TGTGCCAGCAGTCCCCCGGGCGCCCGGACGGATGAGCAGTTCTTC.

V and J are TRBV20-1 and TRBJ1-2, with 7 nucleotides matching TRBD1. CDR1 and CDR2 (germline): DFQATT, SNEGSKA (reference sequence). J lost 0 bases, V lost 3 bases, and 1 base had no gene match. The CDR3 spans 13 residues. CDR3 DNA sequence: TGCAGTGCTAGTCAGGGGGCTAACTATGGCTACACCTTC. Translation gives CSASQGANYGYTF.

This rearrangement joins TRBV29-1 to TRBJ2-7; unclear D gene. Germline values: CDR1 SQVTM, CDR2 ANQGSEA. With 3 bases removed from V and 0 bases from J, the gap between germline ends came to 6 bases. The CDR3 runs 12 residues. CDR3 residues: CSVDYGSYEQYF. CDR3 nucleotides: TGCAGCGTTGATTATGGCTCCTACGAGCAGTACTTC.

A few counts support this clonotype. The CDR3 DNA is TGTGCCAGCAGGCCTAATCCGGGACGCATAACGAGTAACACTGAAGCTTTCTTT. This codes for CASRPNPGRITSNTEAFF. J is TRBJ1-1 and V is TRBV2, with D maybe TRBD1 (5 bases). Germline values: CDR1 SNHLY, CDR2 FYNNEI. CDR3 length: 18 residues. The germline V and J ends were trimmed by 6 bases and 2 bases, with 25 bases remaining between them.

This clonotype was seen a handful of times. The gene calls are TRBV20-1 and TRBJ1-2; D is unresolved. Per the germline V gene, CDR1 is DFQATT and CDR2 is SNEGSKA (reference sequence). The CDR3 has 13 amino acids. V gave up 6 bases and J gave up 1 base, with 12 bases separating them. Here the CDR3 DNA reads TGCAGTGCCCGAGAAGGAAATAACTATGGCTACACCTTC. Its translation is CSAREGNNYGYTF.

The chain has TRBV12-3 or TRBV12-4 and TRBJ1-4, with 7 bases fitting TRBD1. V dropped 5 bases and J dropped 17; count of bases not matched to a gene: 8. The CDR3 length is 11 residues. The DNA for the CDR3 is TGTGCCAGCAGTCCCGGGACAGTAGTCTTTTTT. Translation: CASSPGTVVFF.

The J gene is TRBJ2-3, the V gene TRBV15; TRBD1 agrees at 7 bases. The CDR3 spans 15 residues. Germline values: CDR1 LNHNV, CDR2 YYDKDF (reference sequence). V gave up 0 bases and J gave up 5 bases; unmatched junction bases: 5. The CDR3 nucleotides read TGTGCCACCAGCAGAGAAACAGGGGAACTAGATACGCAGTATTTT. Translating it yields CATSRETGELDTQYF.

With respect to this clonotype: Relative to the germline gene, one junction end is altered; a read error may explain this. The J gene is TRBJ1-1, the V gene TRBV5-1, with unresolved D. The CDR3 loop spans 15 amino acids. From germline, CDR1 is SGHRS and CDR2 YFSETQ. CDR3 sequence (DNA): TGCGCCAGCAGCTATCTCGGAGGCTGGAACACTGAAGCTTACTTT. As protein: CASSYLGGWNTEAYF.

The V gene is TRBV7-3, the J gene TRBJ2-1; 9 bases fit TRBD2. Germline-derived CDR1 and CDR2 are SGHTA and FQGTGA. The ends lost 0 bases at V and 5 bases at J; junction bases unmatched: 11. The CDR3 runs to 18 residues. CDR3 DNA sequence: TGTGCCAGCAGCTTAACTGTGGCTAGCGGGGATAAAAACAATGAGCAGTTCTTC. It encodes CASSLTVASGDKNNEQFF.